These T cell receptor beta chains were read from a single sample in a study of T cell repertoires in ileal Crohn's disease. This table comes from immunoSEQ multiplex PCR, and its TCRdb copy is limited to in-frame clones, with some not included. The profile shows 7,300 or so clones, 65% to 90% of them singletons. Sequenced input: ileal tissue. The receptors originated from an adult with Crohn's disease. CDR3s include the opening cysteine and the closing phenylalanine or tryptophan. A D gene is named only where the DNA matches it firmly. The size entry is marked missing in some rows and otherwise reads once, few, many or a size class.

clone_size: NA; v_call: TRBV25-1; j_call: TRBJ1-5; d_call: NA; cdr3_aa: CASTSQDSNQPQHF; cdr3_nt: TGTGCCAGCACATCACAGGATAGCAATCAGCCCCAGCATTTT
clone_size: NA; v_call: TRBV30; j_call: TRBJ1-3; d_call: TRBD1; cdr3_aa: CAWIDRASGNTIYF; cdr3_nt: TGTGCCTGGATTGACAGGGCCTCTGGAAACACCATATATTTT
clone_size: NA; v_call: TRBV6-6; j_call: TRBJ2-3; d_call: NA; cdr3_aa: CASSYGQDTQYF; cdr3_nt: TGTGCCAGCAGTTACGGGCAAGATACGCAGTATTTT
clone_size: NA; v_call: TRBV4-2; j_call: TRBJ2-1; d_call: NA; cdr3_aa: CASGTFKYNEQFF; cdr3_nt: TGTGCCAGCGGGACTTTTAAGTACAATGAGCAGTTCTTC
clone_size: NA; v_call: TRBV6-1; j_call: TRBJ2-2; d_call: TRBD1; cdr3_aa: CASSEAWGTAYGGELFF; cdr3_nt: TGTGCCAGCAGTGAAGCTTGGGGGACAGCGTACGGCGGGGAGCTGTTTTTT
clone_size: NA; v_call: TRBV11-3; j_call: TRBJ2-1; d_call: NA; cdr3_aa: CASSLSSFLGNEQFF; cdr3_nt: TGTGCCAGCAGCTTAAGTAGTTTTCTAGGCAATGAGCAGTTCTTC
clone_size: NA; v_call: TRBV6-4; j_call: TRBJ2-3; d_call: TRBD2; cdr3_aa: CASSARSGEGDTQYF; cdr3_nt: TGTGCCAGCAGTGCCCGTAGCGGGGAAGGGGATACGCAGTATTTT
clone_size: NA; v_call: TRBV6-6; j_call: TRBJ1-2; d_call: NA; cdr3_aa: CASSPGQYGYTF; cdr3_nt: TGTGCCAGCAGTCCCGGACAGTATGGCTACACCTTC
clone_size: NA; v_call: TRBV5-6; j_call: TRBJ2-1; d_call: TRBD1; cdr3_aa: CASSFLDRVNNEQFF; cdr3_nt: TGTGCCAGCAGCTTCCTGGACAGGGTAAACAATGAGCAGTTCTTC
clone_size: NA; v_call: TRBV19; j_call: TRBJ2-1; d_call: TRBD2; cdr3_aa: CASTPSGYREGRYNEQFF; cdr3_nt: TGTGCCAGTACCCCCTCTGGATATCGGGAGGGCCGATACAATGAGCAGTTCTTC
clone_size: NA; v_call: TRBV25-1; j_call: TRBJ2-7; d_call: NA; cdr3_aa: CASNLGSSYEQYF; cdr3_nt: TGTGCCAGCAACTTGGGGAGCTCCTACGAGCAGTACTTC
clone_size: NA; v_call: TRBV10-3; j_call: TRBJ2-2; d_call: NA; cdr3_aa: CAIRLGLTGELFF; cdr3_nt: TGTGCCATCAGATTGGGCTTAACCGGGGAGCTGTTTTTT
clone_size: NA; v_call: TRBV15; j_call: TRBJ2-7; d_call: TRBD2; cdr3_aa: CATSRDGGWTSGRNSYEQYF; cdr3_nt: TGTGCCACCAGCAGAGATGGCGGATGGACTAGCGGGAGAAATTCCTACGAGCAGTACTTC
clone_size: NA; v_call: TRBV5-1; j_call: TRBJ2-2; d_call: TRBD1; cdr3_aa: CASSLGQGANTGELFF; cdr3_nt: TGCGCCAGCAGCTTGGGACAGGGGGCAAACACCGGGGAGCTGTTTTTT
clone_size: once; v_call: TRBV25-1; j_call: TRBJ2-2; d_call: TRBD2; cdr3_aa: CASSGTSGVSATWELFF; cdr3_nt: TGTGCCAGCAGTGGAACTAGCGGGGTTTCTGCCACCTGGGAGCTGTTTTTT
clone_size: NA; v_call: TRBV11-3; j_call: TRBJ2-3; d_call: TRBD2; cdr3_aa: CASSLDSASGGVTDTQYF; cdr3_nt: TGTGCCAGCAGCTTAGATAGCGCTAGCGGCGGGGTAACAGATACGCAGTATTTT
clone_size: NA; v_call: TRBV19; j_call: TRBJ2-1; d_call: TRBD1; cdr3_aa: CASTPTGASNEQFF; cdr3_nt: TGTGCCAGTACCCCGACAGGGGCGAGCAATGAGCAGTTCTTC
clone_size: NA; v_call: TRBV10-3; j_call: TRBJ2-3; d_call: TRBD2; cdr3_aa: CAITQTSGRAADTQYF; cdr3_nt: TGTGCCATCACCCAGACTAGCGGGAGGGCCGCAGATACGCAGTATTTT
clone_size: NA; v_call: TRBV5-4; j_call: TRBJ2-1; d_call: TRBD2; cdr3_aa: CASSRTGLAGDNKQFF; cdr3_nt: TGTGCCAGCAGCCGGACCGGACTAGCGGGAGATAATAAGCAGTTCTTC
clone_size: NA; v_call: TRBV6-5; j_call: TRBJ1-2; d_call: TRBD1; cdr3_aa: CASKGTGHYGYTF; cdr3_nt: TGTGCCTCCAAAGGGACAGGGCACTATGGCTACACCTTC
clone_size: NA; v_call: TRBV5-1; j_call: TRBJ2-7; d_call: TRBD2; cdr3_aa: CASSLAGGSTYEQYF; cdr3_nt: TGCGCCAGCAGCTTGGCTGGCGGGAGCACCTACGAGCAGTACTTC
clone_size: NA; v_call: TRBV10-2; j_call: TRBJ2-7; d_call: NA; cdr3_aa: CASKAQTSSLNEQYF; cdr3_nt: TGCGCCAGCAAAGCACAGACCTCGAGTTTAAACGAGCAGTACTTC
clone_size: once; v_call: TRBV27; j_call: TRBJ1-1; d_call: NA; cdr3_aa: CASSLESGETEAFF; cdr3_nt: TGTGCCAGCAGTTTAGAGTCAGGGGAAACTGAAGCTTTCTTT
clone_size: NA; v_call: TRBV27; j_call: TRBJ2-3; d_call: TRBD1; cdr3_aa: CASRGQANEDTQYF; cdr3_nt: TGTGCCAGCCGGGGACAGGCAAACGAAGATACGCAGTATTTT
clone_size: NA; v_call: TRBV12-5; j_call: TRBJ2-7; d_call: TRBD2; cdr3_aa: CASERAGIYEQYF; cdr3_nt: TGTGCTAGTGAAAGAGCGGGGATCTACGAGCAGTACTTC
clone_size: NA; v_call: TRBV7-2; j_call: TRBJ2-7; d_call: TRBD2; cdr3_aa: CASSLQPMTSGTPYEQYF; cdr3_nt: TGTGCCAGCAGCTTACAGCCAATGACTAGCGGAACCCCCTACGAGCAGTACTTC
clone_size: NA; v_call: TRBV5-1; j_call: TRBJ2-3; d_call: TRBD2; cdr3_aa: CASSRSGRTDTQYF; cdr3_nt: TGCGCCAGCAGCCGGAGCGGGAGGACAGATACGCAGTATTTT
clone_size: NA; v_call: TRBV5-1; j_call: TRBJ2-2; d_call: NA; cdr3_aa: CASSLGGSAGELFF; cdr3_nt: TGCGCCAGCAGCTTGGGGGGCTCCGCCGGGGAGCTGTTTTTT
clone_size: NA; v_call: TRBV7-8; j_call: TRBJ2-7; d_call: TRBD2; cdr3_aa: CASSPRLAGTYEQYF; cdr3_nt: TGTGCCAGCAGCCCGAGACTAGCGGGGACCTACGAGCAGTACTTC
clone_size: NA; v_call: TRBV6-4; j_call: TRBJ2-5; d_call: TRBD1; cdr3_aa: CASSIGQGETQYF; cdr3_nt: TGTGCCAGCAGTATCGGACAGGGAGAGACCCAGTACTTC
clone_size: NA; v_call: TRBV29-1; j_call: TRBJ2-2; d_call: TRBD2; cdr3_aa: CSVTSGANTGELFF; cdr3_nt: TGCAGCGTCACTAGCGGGGCGAACACTGGGGAGCTGTTTTTT
clone_size: NA; v_call: TRBV11-3; j_call: TRBJ1-1; d_call: NA; cdr3_aa: CASSLDQEGNTEAFF; cdr3_nt: TGTGCCAGCAGCTTAGATCAGGAGGGTAACACTGAAGCTTTCTTT
clone_size: NA; v_call: TRBV29-1; j_call: TRBJ1-2; d_call: NA; cdr3_aa: CSVDDTYTF; cdr3_nt: TGCAGCGTTGACGACACATACACCTTC
clone_size: NA; v_call: TRBV19; j_call: TRBJ2-3; d_call: TRBD2; cdr3_aa: CASSIPLAGGSDTQYF; cdr3_nt: TGTGCCAGTAGTATCCCCCTAGCGGGAGGTTCAGATACGCAGTATTTT
clone_size: NA; v_call: TRBV10-3; j_call: TRBJ2-7; d_call: TRBD2; cdr3_aa: CAISEGASGRARYEQYF; cdr3_nt: TGTGCCATCAGTGAGGGGGCTAGCGGGAGGGCCAGGTACGAGCAGTACTTC
clone_size: NA; v_call: TRBV18; j_call: TRBJ1-1; d_call: NA; cdr3_aa: CASSRNKNTEAFF; cdr3_nt: TGTGCCAGCTCCCGAAACAAGAACACTGAAGCTTTCTTT
clone_size: NA; v_call: TRBV6-1; j_call: TRBJ1-4; d_call: TRBD1; cdr3_aa: CASSDGGTVNEKLFF; cdr3_nt: TGTGCCAGCAGTGATGGGGGGACAGTAAATGAAAAACTGTTTTTT
clone_size: NA; v_call: TRBV6-5; j_call: TRBJ2-7; d_call: TRBD2; cdr3_aa: CASSSGGAGSYEQYF; cdr3_nt: TGTGCCAGCAGTTCGGGGGGAGCGGGATCCTACGAGCAGTACTTC
clone_size: NA; v_call: TRBV15; j_call: TRBJ1-2; d_call: TRBD1; cdr3_aa: CATRGDRGVYGYTF; cdr3_nt: TGTGCCACCAGAGGGGACAGGGGAGTCTATGGCTACACCTTC
clone_size: NA; v_call: TRBV6-5; j_call: TRBJ2-1; d_call: TRBD2; cdr3_aa: CASSQGTSNEQFF; cdr3_nt: TGTGCCAGCAGCCAAGGGACTAGCAATGAGCAGTTCTTC
clone_size: NA; v_call: TRBV5-6; j_call: TRBJ2-7; d_call: NA; cdr3_aa: CASSLSSYEQYF; cdr3_nt: TGTGCCAGCAGCCTCAGCTCCTACGAGCAGTACTTC
clone_size: NA; v_call: TRBV7-6; j_call: TRBJ2-7; d_call: NA; cdr3_aa: CASSRDSAYEQYF; cdr3_nt: TGTGCCAGCAGCCGAGACAGCGCCTACGAGCAGTACTTC
clone_size: NA; v_call: TRBV29-1; j_call: TRBJ2-3; d_call: NA; cdr3_aa: CSASGLGTDTQYF; cdr3_nt: TGCAGCGCAAGCGGACTTGGCACAGATACGCAGTATTTT
clone_size: once; v_call: TRBV18; j_call: TRBJ1-2; d_call: NA; cdr3_aa: CASSPQGVRYGYTF; cdr3_nt: TGTGCCAGCTCACCACAGGGGGTTCGTTATGGCTACACCTTC
clone_size: NA; v_call: TRBV7-9; j_call: TRBJ2-7; d_call: NA; cdr3_aa: CASSLGPSYEQYF; cdr3_nt: TGTGCCAGCAGCTTAGGGCCTAGTTACGAGCAGTACTTC
clone_size: NA; v_call: TRBV6-1; j_call: TRBJ1-5; d_call: NA; cdr3_aa: CASSPSYQGSQHF; cdr3_nt: TGTGCCAGCAGTCCAAGCTATCAGGGGTCCCAGCATTTT
clone_size: few; v_call: TRBV30; j_call: TRBJ2-3; d_call: TRBD2; cdr3_aa: CARGLAGGTTDTQYF; cdr3_nt: TGTGCCAGGGGACTAGCGGGAGGAACAACAGATACGCAGTATTTT
clone_size: NA; v_call: TRBV30; j_call: TRBJ1-5; d_call: TRBD1; cdr3_aa: CAWGGQGNQPQHF; cdr3_nt: TGTGCCTGGGGTGGACAGGGGAATCAGCCCCAGCATTTT
clone_size: once; v_call: TRBV7-8; j_call: TRBJ2-1; d_call: NA; cdr3_aa: CASSIAGSYNEQFF; cdr3_nt: TGTGCCAGCAGCATTGCGGGGAGCTACAATGAGCAGTTCTTC
clone_size: NA; v_call: TRBV6-6; j_call: TRBJ2-5; d_call: TRBD1; cdr3_aa: CASSRGQGETQYF; cdr3_nt: TGTGCCAGCAGCCGCGGACAGGGAGAGACCCAGTACTTC
clone_size: NA; v_call: TRBV6-6; j_call: TRBJ1-1; d_call: TRBD1; cdr3_aa: CASSRRQGDTEAFF; cdr3_nt: TGTGCCAGCAGCCGTAGACAGGGGGACACTGAAGCTTTCTTT
clone_size: NA; v_call: TRBV19; j_call: TRBJ2-5; d_call: NA; cdr3_aa: CASTCFQLERIQETQYF; cdr3_nt: TGTGCCAGTACATGTTTTCAACTAGAACGAATTCAAGAGACCCAGTACTTC
clone_size: NA; v_call: TRBV29-1; j_call: TRBJ2-7; d_call: TRBD2; cdr3_aa: CSVAGGGSSYEQYF; cdr3_nt: TGCAGCGTTGCTGGGGGAGGGAGCTCCTACGAGCAGTACTTC
clone_size: NA; v_call: TRBV27; j_call: TRBJ2-5; d_call: NA; cdr3_aa: CASSLSRQYQETQYF; cdr3_nt: TGTGCCAGCAGTTTATCGAGGCAGTACCAAGAGACCCAGTACTTC
clone_size: NA; v_call: TRBV5-1; j_call: TRBJ2-2; d_call: NA; cdr3_aa: CASSFGAGDLFF; cdr3_nt: TGCGCCAGCAGCTTCGGGGCAGGGGACCTGTTTTTT